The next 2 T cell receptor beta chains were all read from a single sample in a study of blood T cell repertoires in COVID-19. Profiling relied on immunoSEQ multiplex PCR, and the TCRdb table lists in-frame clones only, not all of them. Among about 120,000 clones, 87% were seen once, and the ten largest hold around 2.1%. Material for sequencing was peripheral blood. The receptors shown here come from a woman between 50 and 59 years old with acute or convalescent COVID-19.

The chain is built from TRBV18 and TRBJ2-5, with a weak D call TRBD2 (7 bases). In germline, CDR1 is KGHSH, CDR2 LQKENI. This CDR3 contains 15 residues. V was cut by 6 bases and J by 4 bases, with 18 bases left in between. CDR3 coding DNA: TGTGCCAGCTCTCAATCTTCAGGGGAGGGAGAGACCCAGTACTTC. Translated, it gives CASSQSSGEGETQYF.

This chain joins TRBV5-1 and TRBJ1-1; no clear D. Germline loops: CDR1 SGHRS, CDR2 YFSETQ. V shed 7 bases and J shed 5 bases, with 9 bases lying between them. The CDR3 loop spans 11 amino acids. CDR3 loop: CASRGATEAFF. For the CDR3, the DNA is TGCGCCAGCCGGGGTGCAACTGAAGCTTTCTTT.